The 24 T cell receptor beta chains below come from one sample, sequenced in a study of early T cells in non-severe SARS-CoV-2 infection. TCRdb redid the calling of the 5' RACE reads with MiXCR, one entry per CDR3 protein. This table has some 66,000 distinct CDR3 sequences, less than 15% appearing once. The material sequenced was whole blood. These TCRs come from an adult who was a healthcare worker with PCR-confirmed SARS-CoV-2 infection or an uninfected control (not recorded which).

This clonotype was picked up many times. V is TRBV12-3 or TRBV12-4 and J is TRBJ1-1, with TRBD1 as a possible D gene (6 bases). V was trimmed by 1 base and J by 0 bases, leaving 6 bases between them. CDR3 size: 14 residues. The CDR3 region is CASSLGGLNTEAFF. In DNA form, the CDR3 reads TGTGCCAGCAGTTTAGGGGGGCTGAACACTGAAGCTTTCTTT.

This clonotype has more than one count but fewer than ten. The chain is built from TRBV7-2 and TRBJ1-5; D gene uncertain. There are 14 residues in the CDR3. Deletions cut 3 bases from V and 8 bases from J, with 14 bases between. The germline gives CDR1 SGHTA, CDR2 FQGNSA. CDR3 loop: CASSLFRAKEPQHF. The CDR3 nucleotides are TGTGCCAGCAGCTTGTTTAGGGCGAAGGAGCCCCAGCATTTT. Full variable domain (outside the CDR3, taken from reference TRBV7-2 and TRBJ1-5): GAGVSQSPSNKVTEKGKDVELRCDPISGHTALYWYRQSLGQGLEFLIYFQGNSAPDKSGLPSDRFSAERTGGSVSTLTIQRTQQEDSAVYLCASSLFRAKEPQHFGDGTRLSIL.

This clonotype was counted only a few times. The chain links TRBV3-1 to TRBJ2-3; 8 nucleotides line up with TRBD2. Germline trimming cut 4 bases from V and 6 bases from J; bases unmatched to any gene: 6. This CDR3 is built from 14 residues. Germline V gives CDR1 LGHDT, CDR2 YNNKEL (reference sequence). CDR3 nucleotides: TGTGCCAGCAGCCCGAGACCGGGAGGGGATACGCAGTATTTT. As protein: CASSPRPGGDTQYF.

The genes are TRBV7-9 and TRBJ2-1; D remains unclear. V lost 7 bases to trimming and J lost 10 bases, with 17 bases between them. Germline CDR1 SEHNR, CDR2 FQNEAQ (reference sequence). This CDR3 comprises 13 residues. The CDR3 region has the DNA TGTGCCAGCAACCCCGACACCTTCGGCGAGCAGTTCTTC. It codes for CASNPDTFGEQFF.

This clonotype was detected many times. The genes are TRBV7-2 and TRBJ1-1; D is ambiguous. The CDR3 is 16 residues long. Trimming cost V 5 bases and J 0 bases, with 16 bases left between them. Germline CDR1 and CDR2: SGHTA and FQGNSA. CDR3 nucleotides: TGTGCCAGCAGCCCAGAAGGAGGGAGGGTGAACACTGAAGCTTTCTTT. Translation gives CASSPEGGRVNTEAFF.

In this sample, this clonotype turned up many times. The rearrangement joins TRBV7-2 to TRBJ2-1; tentatively, D is TRBD2 (6 bases). Deletions cut 4 bases from V and 4 bases from J, with 11 bases between. The CDR3 extends over 14 amino acids. Germline V gene data show CDR1 as SGHTA and CDR2 as FQGNSA. CDR3 sequence: CASSSRTKYNEQFF. In nucleotides, the CDR3 is TGTGCCAGCAGCTCCAGGACTAAGTACAATGAGCAGTTCTTC.

This clonotype was observed at least ten times. This sequence joins TRBV29-1 and TRBJ2-2; D perhaps matches TRBD2 (6 bases). Germline CDR1 SQVTM, CDR2 ANQGSEA. CDR3 size: 13 residues. The V end was cut by 6 bases, the J end by 7 bases, with 15 bases between. The CDR3 DNA reads as TGCAGCGTGGATGCGGAGGGGAACGGGGAGCTGTTTTTT. Its translation: CSVDAEGNGELFF.

The chain has TRBV7-9 and TRBJ1-5; D uncertain. The CDR3 has 13 residues. The ends were cut back, 3 bases at V and 7 bases at J, with 10 bases in the middle. The germline CDR1 and CDR2 sequences are SEHNR and FQNEAQ (reference sequence). CDR3 nucleotides: TGTGCCAGCAGCTTGGGCGAAGGGCAGCCCCAGCATTTT. It translates to CASSLGEGQPQHF.

The chain employs TRBV6-2 or TRBV6-3 and TRBJ2-2, with unresolved D. Germline CDR1 and CDR2: MNHEY and SVGEGT. Trimming cost V 4 bases and J 5 bases, with 11 bases left between them. The CDR3 covers 14 residues. The CDR3 coding sequence is TGTGCCAGCAGTTCTACCCCAACTACCGGGGAGCTGTTTTTT. Translation: CASSSTPTTGELFF.

The gene calls are TRBV10-2 and TRBJ2-1; tentative D call: TRBD2 (5 bases). V was cut by 6 bases and J by 0 bases, with 12 bases left in between. Germline loops: CDR1 WSHSY, CDR2 SAAADI. This CDR3 has 15 residues. The CDR3 DNA sequence: TGCGCCAGCAGGGAGGACTTACTCTCCTACAATGAGCAGTTCTTC. Residues: CASREDLLSYNEQFF.

This chain links TRBV5-1 with TRBJ2-1, with D perhaps matching TRBD2 (6 bases). This CDR3 has 15 amino acids. CDR1 and CDR2 from the germline V gene are SGHRS and YFSETQ. Trimming removed 0 bases from V and 9 bases from J, with 16 bases in between. Here the CDR3 DNA reads TGCGCCAGCAGCTTGGAGTCAGGGAGGAGGGGTGAGCAGTTCTTC. This gives the protein CASSLESGRRGEQFF.

This clonotype was picked up many times. This chain uses TRBV11-2 with TRBJ1-3; a possible D gene is TRBD1 (6 bases). The CDR3 totals 16 residues. Germline CDR1 is SGHAT and CDR2 is FQNNGV. V was pared by 5 bases and J by 0 bases, with 14 bases between. The CDR3 DNA sequence: TGTGCCAGCAGCCCCCGTGTGGACAGCTCTGGAAACACCATATATTTT. It encodes CASSPRVDSSGNTIYF. Using reference TRBV11-2 and TRBJ1-3 for the parts outside the CDR3, the full variable domain is EAGVAQSPRYKIIEKRQSVAFWCNPISGHATLYWYQQILGQGPKLLIQFQNNGVVDDSQLPKDRFSAERLKGVDSTLKIQPAKLEDSAVYLCASSPRVDSSGNTIYFGEGSWLTVV.

The V and J genes are TRBV5-1 and TRBJ2-1; no clear D. Deletions cut 1 base from V and 4 bases from J, with 12 bases between. CDR1 is SGHRS, CDR2 YFSETQ, per germline. This CDR3 contains 15 residues. The CDR3 DNA reads as TGCGCCAGCAGCTTGTCGATCCAGACTTACAATGAGCAGTTCTTC. It is translated as CASSLSIQTYNEQFF.

J is TRBJ1-2 and V is TRBV5-1, with D possibly TRBD1 on 5 matching bases. The ends were cut back, 3 bases at V and 7 bases at J, with 10 bases in the middle. Germline loops: CDR1 SGHRS, CDR2 YFSETQ. The CDR3 has 12 amino acids. CDR3 in amino acids: CASSSTGSGYTF. CDR3 coding DNA: TGCGCCAGCAGCTCCACAGGATCTGGCTACACCTTC.

The chain uses TRBV27 and TRBJ1-4, with TRBD1 identical over 7 bases. The CDR3 sequence is 14 residues long. Germline loops: CDR1 MNHEY, CDR2 SMNVEV (reference sequence). J lost 7 bases, V lost 5 bases, and 7 bases had no gene match. For the CDR3, the DNA is TGTGCCAGCAGTGAAGGGGGCTGGGGTGAAAAACTGTTTTTT. It translates to CASSEGGWGEKLFF.

The chain combines TRBV7-2 with TRBJ1-1; D remains unclear. Germline loops: CDR1 SGHTA, CDR2 FQGNSA. The V end lost 1 base, the J end lost 7 bases, and 19 bases lay between the germline ends. The CDR3 contains 16 residues. The DNA for the CDR3 is TGTGCCAGCAGCTTAGTTTTTGGAGGGAGATTAGATGAAGCTTTCTTT. Translating it yields CASSLVFGGRLDEAFF.

The genes are TRBV10-2 and TRBJ2-7; D remains ambiguous. The V and J ends lost 3 bases and 4 bases respectively, with 4 bases between them. Germline CDR1 WSHSY, CDR2 SAAADI. The CDR3 runs 11 residues. CDR3: CASSDTYEQYF. DNA of the CDR3: TGCGCCAGCAGTGATACTTACGAGCAGTACTTC.

This clonotype was counted only a few times. The chain joins TRBV21-1 to TRBJ2-7; TRBD1 is the table's D call and was not checked against the DNA. TRBV21-1 is designated a pseudogene. The CDR3 covers 16 residues. CDR3 in amino acids: CASSKPPSRVAYEQYF. CDR3 in DNA: TGTGCCAGCAGCAAACCACCGAGCAGGGTAGCCTACGAGCAGTACTTC.

This clonotype was seen a few times. The chain recombines TRBV11-1 with TRBJ1-1, with TRBD1 identical over 7 bases. The CDR3 covers 17 residues. CDR1 is SGHAT and CDR2 is FQDESV in the germline V gene (reference sequence). V lost 4 bases, J lost 3 bases, and 14 bases stayed unmatched. The CDR3 DNA reads as TGTGCCAGCAGCTCAATGGGAGGACAGGAGTTTCACACTGAAGCTTTCTTT. Translated: CASSSMGGQEFHTEAFF.

This clonotype was picked up a small number of times. The chain carries TRBV6-2 or TRBV6-3 and TRBJ1-6, with unresolved D. This CDR3 is built from 12 residues. Germline CDR1 and CDR2: MNHEY and SVGEGT. The V end was cut by 5 bases, the J end by 10 bases, with 9 bases between. The chain's CDR3 is CASSRDGSPLHF. In DNA, the CDR3 is TGTGCCAGCAGTCGGGATGGATCACCCCTCCACTTT.

The genes are TRBV2 and TRBJ2-5, with a tentative D call TRBD2 (6 bases). Germline V gene data show CDR1 as SNHLY and CDR2 as FYNNEI. The V end lost 4 bases, the J end lost 1 base, and 10 bases lay between the germline ends. The length of the CDR3 is 14 residues. CDR3 DNA: TGTGCCAGCAGTGGGGACTTCTCCCAAGAGACCCAGTACTTC. Translated: CASSGDFSQETQYF.

There are many counts of this clonotype. The J gene is TRBJ1-2, the V gene TRBV6-6; 7 bases are shared with TRBD1. Germline-derived CDR1 and CDR2 are MNHNY and SVGAGI (reference sequence). The CDR3 covers 13 residues. Trimming cost V 6 bases and J 6 bases; bases outside gene matches: 7. CDR3: CASSQTGLDGYTF. For the CDR3, the DNA is TGTGCCAGCAGCCAGACAGGGTTAGATGGCTACACCTTC.

In its sample, this clonotype was seen many times. The DNA for the CDR3 is TGCAGCGTTGCGTGGGGACCCCAGGGCACAGATACGCAGTATTTT. Amino acids: CSVAWGPQGTDTQYF. The rearrangement links TRBV29-1 to TRBJ2-3; D tentatively fits TRBD1 or TRBD2 (5 bases each). Germline values: CDR1 SQVTM, CDR2 ANQGSEA. CDR3 length: 15 amino acids. V lost 4 bases and J lost 1, with 15 bases in between.

This clonotype was counted between two and nine times. This sequence joins TRBV20-1 and TRBJ1-2; D not certain. Per germline, CDR1 DFQATT and CDR2 SNEGSKA (reference sequence). This CDR3 region has 14 residues. With 1 base removed from V and 2 bases from J, the gap between germline ends came to 11 bases. CDR3 DNA: TGCAGTGCTAGAGTGGATCACTGGAACTATGGCTACACCTTC. Amino acid sequence: CSARVDHWNYGYTF.